These T cell receptor beta chains were read from a single sample in a study. MiXCR, run by TCRdb on the RT-PCR reads, gives a single entry per CDR3 protein. The data contain hundreds of thousands of distinct CDR3 sequences, 12% to 15% of them singletons. What was sequenced was memory CD4+ T cells from blood. The receptors were gathered from a female donor in good health, serving as a healthy control. Each CDR3 is given with its conserved first and last residue. A D gene is named only where the DNA matches it firmly. Some rows mark clone size as missing; the rest say once, few, many or name a class of expanded clone.

j_call d_call clone_size v_call cdr3_aa cdr3_nt
TRBJ2-1 TRBD1 many TRBV6-5 CASGGQGHNEQFF TGTGCCAGCGGTGGACAGGGACACAATGAGCAGTTCTTC
TRBJ2-1 - - TRBV7-2 CASSLGTIYNEQFF TGTGCCAGCAGCTTAGGGACCATCTACAATGAGCAGTTCTTC
TRBJ2-5 - many TRBV3-1 CASSQRETQYF TGTGCCAGCAGCCAGAGAGAGACCCAGTACTTC
TRBJ2-7 - few TRBV5-1 CASSLIQPPYEQYF TGCGCCAGCAGCTTGATACAGCCCCCCTACGAGCAGTACTTC
TRBJ1-2 - few TRBV28 CASSLIARTYGYTF TGTGCCAGCAGTTTAATCGCCAGGACCTATGGCTACACCTTC
TRBJ2-3 - - TRBV6-2/TRBV6-3 CASSARLTNTQYF TGTGCCAGCAGTGCCCGACTGACTAATACGCAGTATTTT
TRBJ1-3 - - TRBV5-1 CASSLVRNTIYF TGCGCCAGCAGCTTGGTACGAAACACCATATATTTT
TRBJ2-2 TRBD1 - TRBV3-1 CASSLYRDRTTGELFF TGTGCCAGCAGCCTGTATAGGGACAGGACGACCGGGGAGCTGTTTTTT
TRBJ2-3 TRBD1 few TRBV20-1 CSASSTGTGFDTQYF TGCAGTGCTAGTTCAACCGGGACAGGGTTCGATACGCAGTATTTT
TRBJ1-4 TRBD1 - TRBV20-1 CSATDGTGDEKLFF TGCAGTGCTACAGACGGGACAGGTGATGAAAAACTGTTTTTT
TRBJ2-7 - few TRBV6-5 CASSSSGTWGGEQYF TGTGCCAGCAGTTCGTCCGGGACATGGGGGGGCGAGCAGTACTTC
TRBJ1-2 - few TRBV12-3/TRBV12-4 CASSLVRGIGYTF TGTGCCAGCAGTTTAGTTCGAGGGATTGGCTACACCTTC
TRBJ2-3 - few TRBV24-1 CATSDRAGTGRRDTQYF TGTGCCACCAGTGATCGAGCTGGGACTGGAAGACGGGATACGCAGTATTTT
TRBJ1-5 - - TRBV27 CASSLLQGRQPQHF TGTGCCAGCAGTTTGCTCCAGGGGAGGCAGCCCCAGCATTTT
TRBJ2-3 - many TRBV6-5 CASSQQRAGAQYF TGTGCCAGCAGTCAGCAAAGGGCTGGGGCGCAGTATTTT
TRBJ2-3 - - TRBV6-6 CASSPRLLSTDTQYF TGTGCCAGCAGCCCGAGACTCCTTAGCACAGATACGCAGTATTTT
TRBJ1-2 - few TRBV7-2 CASCYHPVQGLYGYTF TGTGCCAGCTGCTACCATCCCGTTCAGGGCCTCTATGGCTACACCTTC
TRBJ2-3 TRBD2 - TRBV5-1 CASSSGTSGVTDTQYF TGCGCCAGCAGCTCCGGGACTAGCGGCGTCACAGATACGCAGTATTTT
TRBJ2-7 - - TRBV7-2 CASSSSPYEQYF TGTGCCAGCAGCTCATCTCCTTACGAGCAGTACTTC
TRBJ2-7 - - TRBV6-1 CASSEGGGRGYEQYF TGTGCCAGCAGTGAAGGAGGCGGGCGCGGGTACGAGCAGTACTTC
TRBJ2-2 - many TRBV20-1 CSARDQAFGGTGELFF TGCAGTGCTAGAGATCAGGCCTTCGGCGGGACCGGGGAGCTGTTTTTT
TRBJ2-7 TRBD1 few TRBV20-1 CSARPGQGAWEQYF TGCAGTGCTAGGCCGGGACAGGGGGCTTGGGAGCAGTACTTC
TRBJ2-1 - many TRBV20-1 CSAREGGAGYNEQFF TGCAGTGCTAGAGAAGGTGGAGCCGGTTACAATGAGCAGTTCTTC
TRBJ1-2 TRBD1 - TRBV18 CASSPPAGDSYGYTF TGTGCCAGCTCACCACCAGCAGGGGACAGCTATGGCTACACCTTC
TRBJ1-3 - - TRBV20-1 CSAPRRDSGNTIYF TGCAGTGCTCCAAGACGGGACTCTGGAAACACCATATATTTT
TRBJ2-4 - few TRBV7-2 CASSLERSLAKNIQYF TGTGCCAGCAGCTTAGAACGGAGCCTAGCCAAAAACATTCAGTACTTC
TRBJ2-1 - - TRBV7-3 CASSRGSDTYNEQFF TGTGCCAGCAGTCGCGGCTCCGATACCTACAATGAGCAGTTCTTC
TRBJ2-3 - few TRBV28 CATQRDGVTDTQYF TGTGCCACCCAAAGGGACGGAGTCACAGATACGCAGTATTTT
TRBJ2-7 - many TRBV6-5 CASTGQYF TGTGCCAGCACTGGGCAGTACTTC
TRBJ2-1 TRBD2 many TRBV29-1 CSVEVASGGSYNEQFF TGCAGCGTTGAAGTCGCGAGCGGGGGCTCCTACAATGAGCAGTTCTTC
TRBJ2-1 TRBD2 - TRBV7-3 CASSFSGTVNEQFF TGTGCCAGCAGCTTTAGCGGGACCGTCAATGAGCAGTTCTTC